The rows below give T cell receptor beta chains drawn from one sample of a study of blood T cell repertoires in COVID-19. TCRdb's table, derived via immunoSEQ multiplex PCR, lists solely in-frame clones and lacks some. The table has tens of thousands of clones, approximately 91% seen once. The sample consisted of peripheral blood. The receptors stem from a woman older than 75 with acute or convalescent COVID-19. The CDR3 runs from the conserved cysteine through the conserved F or W. The order of the fields is clone size, J gene, D gene, V gene, CDR3 protein, CDR3 DNA. D genes are given only for firm matches. Rows give clone size only sometimes, using once, few, many, or a class for an expanded clone.

NA,TRBJ2-5,TRBD1,TRBV18,CASSPNRGQVQETQYF,TGTGCCAGCTCACCAAACAGGGGGCAAGTCCAAGAGACCCAGTACTTC
NA,TRBJ1-4,NA,TRBV11-2,CASSLWVGGAREKLFF,TGTGCCAGCAGCTTATGGGTAGGGGGGGCCAGGGAAAAACTGTTTTTT
NA,TRBJ2-1,NA,TRBV12-5,CASGLVSSFEQFF,TGTGCTAGTGGTTTGGTATCTTCCTTCGAGCAGTTCTTC
NA,TRBJ1-1,NA,TRBV5-1,CASSHRDMNTEAFF,TGCGCCAGCAGCCATCGGGACATGAACACTGAAGCTTTCTTT
NA,TRBJ2-2,TRBD1,TRBV5-1,CASSLQGAGELFF,TGCGCCAGCAGCTTACAGGGGGCCGGGGAGCTGTTTTTT
few,TRBJ1-5,NA,TRBV6-6,CASIKQGGSNQPQHF,TGTGCCAGCATCAAACAGGGTGGAAGCAATCAGCCCCAGCATTTT
NA,TRBJ2-3,TRBD2,TRBV4-2,CASSQPQTAGAVDTQYF,TGTGCCAGCAGCCAACCCCAAACGGCGGGAGCGGTGGATACGCAGTATTTT
once,TRBJ2-7,NA,TRBV19,CASRSTSSSYEQYF,TGTGCCAGTAGGTCGACTAGTAGCTCCTACGAGCAGTACTTC
NA,TRBJ2-2,TRBD2,TRBV7-2,CASSFETSGRPNTGELFF,TGTGCCAGCAGCTTCGAGACTAGCGGGAGGCCCAACACCGGGGAGCTGTTTTTT
NA,TRBJ2-2,TRBD2,TRBV20-1,CSASPSGRGGGELFF,TGCAGTGCTAGTCCTAGCGGGAGGGGGGGCGGGGAGCTGTTTTTT
NA,TRBJ2-1,TRBD2,TRBV9,CASSYTSASSYNEQFF,TGTGCCAGCAGCTATACTAGCGCGAGCTCCTACAATGAGCAGTTCTTC
NA,TRBJ1-3,NA,TRBV2,CASRPSFIDGLVAGNTIYF,TGTGCCAGCAGGCCCTCCTTTATAGACGGTCTTGTAGCCGGAAACACCATATATTTT
NA,TRBJ1-2,NA,TRBV6-5,CASSLTANLPYGYTF,TGTGCCAGCAGTTTGACAGCGAACCTACCCTATGGCTACACCTTC
NA,TRBJ2-7,TRBD1,TRBV27,CARTSGQGIHEQYF,TGTGCCAGGACCTCGGGACAGGGGATTCACGAGCAGTACTTC
NA,TRBJ2-5,TRBD1,TRBV5-1,CASSRGQGETQYF,TGCGCCAGCAGCCGAGGACAGGGTGAGACCCAGTACTTC
NA,TRBJ1-1,NA,TRBV7-3,CASSVDSNTEAFF,TGTGCCAGCAGCGTAGACAGCAACACTGAAGCTTTCTTT
NA,TRBJ1-5,NA,TRBV2,CASQGLGNQPQHF,TGTGCCAGTCAGGGGTTGGGCAATCAGCCCCAGCATTTT
NA,TRBJ1-4,TRBD1,TRBV7-2,CASSSYATRGLEKLFF,TGTGCCAGCAGCTCCTACGCGACCAGGGGGCTTGAAAAACTGTTTTTT
NA,TRBJ1-1,NA,TRBV12-3/TRBV12-4,CASRTDMHEAFF,TGTGCCAGCAGAACCGACATGCACGAGGCTTTCTTT
NA,TRBJ1-1,NA,TRBV11-2,CASSLFGGNTEAFF,TGTGCCAGCAGCTTATTCGGCGGCAACACTGAAGCTTTCTTT
NA,TRBJ1-1,NA,TRBV6-5,CASSYWGGGDTEAFF,TGTGCCAGCAGTTATTGGGGCGGGGGGGACACTGAAGCTTTCTTT
NA,TRBJ1-3,NA,TRBV2,CASRQGLSGNTIYF,TGTGCCAGCAGACAGGGTCTGTCTGGAAACACCATATATTTT
NA,TRBJ1-4,NA,TRBV15,CATSRDRGLNEKLFF,TGTGCCACCAGCAGGGACAGAGGACTGAATGAAAAACTGTTTTTT
NA,TRBJ2-5,NA,TRBV5-1,CASSLGGGRQETQYF,TGCGCCAGCAGCTTGGGAGGCGGCCGACAAGAGACCCAGTACTTC
NA,TRBJ2-2,TRBD1,TRBV6-2/TRBV6-3,CASSYRRTGNTGELFF,TGTGCCAGCAGTTATAGAAGGACAGGGAACACCGGGGAGCTGTTTTTT
NA,TRBJ2-3,TRBD1,TRBV5-4,CARSDRGRADTQYF,TGTGCCAGATCGGACAGGGGGCGCGCAGATACGCAGTATTTT
once,TRBJ1-2,NA,TRBV5-4,CASSLGQANYGYTF,TGTGCCAGCAGCTTGGGACAGGCTAACTATGGCTACACCTTC
NA,TRBJ1-5,TRBD1,TRBV12-5,CASGGGYGTAPYSNQPQHF,TGTGCTAGTGGTGGGGGATACGGGACAGCCCCTTATAGCAATCAGCCCCAGCATTTT
NA,TRBJ1-4,NA,TRBV4-1,CASSQDLSRGREKLFF,TGCGCCAGCAGCCAAGATCTTAGCAGGGGAAGAGAAAAACTGTTTTTT
NA,TRBJ2-5,TRBD2,TRBV18,CASSPPSLAGAETQYF,TGTGCCAGCTCACCACCGAGCCTAGCGGGTGCAGAGACCCAGTACTTC
NA,TRBJ2-3,NA,TRBV29-1,CSLVVGADTQYF,TGCAGCCTCGTAGTGGGCGCAGATACGCAGTATTTT
NA,TRBJ2-7,TRBD2,TRBV28,CASSFLAGLKYEQYF,TGTGCCAGCAGTTTTCTAGCGGGGTTAAAGTACGAGCAGTACTTC
NA,TRBJ2-5,TRBD2,TRBV7-7,CASSPGLAGGETQYF,TGTGCTAGCAGCCCGGGACTAGCGGGAGGGGAGACCCAGTACTTC
NA,TRBJ1-2,NA,TRBV2,CASSVSGYFYGYTF,TGTGCCAGCAGTGTTTCAGGGTATTTCTATGGCTACACCTTC
NA,TRBJ1-2,NA,TRBV4-2,CASSQDGAGAGYGYTF,TGTGCCAGCAGCCAAGATGGGGCAGGGGCGGGCTATGGCTACACCTTC
NA,TRBJ1-4,NA,TRBV7-2,CASSAQTGNEKLFF,TGTGCCAGCAGCGCCCAAACAGGGAATGAAAAACTGTTTTTT
NA,TRBJ1-3,NA,TRBV9,CASSADSFSGNTIYF,TGTGCCAGCAGCGCAGACAGCTTCTCTGGAAACACCATATATTTT
NA,TRBJ1-1,NA,TRBV7-9,CASSLSGGEENEAFF,TGTGCCAGCAGCTTAAGTGGGGGGGAGGAAAATGAAGCTTTCTTT
NA,TRBJ1-6,NA,TRBV7-3,CASSIQRDSPLHF,TGTGCCAGCAGCATCCAAAGGGACTCCCCCCTCCACTTT
few,TRBJ1-4,NA,TRBV5-4,CASSLSALDEKLFF,TGTGCCAGCAGCTTAAGCGCGTTAGATGAAAAACTGTTTTTT
NA,TRBJ2-3,TRBD1,TRBV29-1,CSVEPGTGRSDTQYF,TGCAGCGTTGAACCCGGGACAGGGCGCTCAGATACGCAGTATTTT
NA,TRBJ2-5,NA,TRBV12-3/TRBV12-4,CASSLSPRETQYF,TGTGCCAGCAGTTTATCCCCGAGGGAGACCCAGTACTTC
once,TRBJ1-2,TRBD1,TRBV10-3,CAITEGQGYGYTF,TGTGCCATCACCGAAGGACAGGGATATGGCTACACCTTC
NA,TRBJ1-4,NA,TRBV4-3,CASSRDSGVSEKLFF,TGCGCCAGCAGCCGAGATAGCGGGGTCAGCGAAAAACTGTTTTTT
NA,TRBJ2-1,NA,TRBV9,CASSKSRGYEQFF,TGTGCCAGCAGCAAAAGCAGGGGATACGAGCAGTTCTTC
NA,TRBJ1-1,NA,TRBV4-3,CASSLTPTSGNTEAFF,TGCGCCAGCAGCCTGACCCCTACGTCAGGGAACACTGAAGCTTTCTTT
NA,TRBJ1-6,TRBD1,TRBV19,CASRSGDRGNSPLHF,TGTGCCAGTAGATCGGGGGACAGGGGAAATTCACCCCTCCACTTT
NA,TRBJ1-1,NA,TRBV30,CAWSVQLNTEAFF,TGTGCCTGGAGTGTACAGCTGAACACTGAAGCTTTCTTT
NA,TRBJ1-2,NA,TRBV19,CASSIWAGPRGYTF,TGTGCCAGTAGTATATGGGCGGGCCCGCGTGGCTACACCTTC
few,TRBJ1-2,NA,TRBV2,CASIRAANYGYTF,TGTGCCAGCATTAGAGCAGCGAACTATGGCTACACCTTC
NA,TRBJ2-2,NA,TRBV27,CASSPLTNTGELFF,TGTGCCAGCAGTCCACTGACGAACACCGGGGAGCTGTTTTTT
NA,TRBJ2-1,TRBD2,TRBV14,CASSQDFSEAGGYNEQFF,TGTGCCAGCAGCCAAGATTTTTCGGAAGCGGGGGGGTACAATGAGCAGTTCTTC
NA,TRBJ1-2,TRBD1,TRBV28,CASSSGTVYGYTF,TGTGCCAGCAGTTCCGGGACAGTTTATGGCTACACCTTC
NA,TRBJ1-3,NA,TRBV4-3,CASSQSLRSSGNTIYF,TGCGCCAGCAGCCAATCGCTGAGGTCCTCTGGAAACACCATATATTTT
NA,TRBJ2-5,TRBD2,TRBV5-1,CASSAGLAGTETQYF,TGCGCCAGCAGCGCGGGACTAGCGGGGACAGAGACCCAGTACTTC